The rows below give T cell receptor beta chains drawn from one sample of a study of T cells in Graves' hyperthyroidism and ophthalmopathy. TCRdb called the multiplex PCR reads again in MiXCR, with one record for every CDR3 protein. The table has hundreds of thousands of distinct CDR3 sequences, 14% seen once. The sample comprised blood. These receptor sequences come from a woman aged 45-65 years with Graves' ophthalmopathy. The CDR3 runs from the conserved cysteine through the conserved F or W. A D gene is named only where the DNA matches it firmly. A row's size may be missing; if present it is once, few, many or a size class.

v_gene,d_gene,abundance,j_gene,CDR3aa,CDR3nt
TRBV18,-,-,TRBJ2-7,CASSPDMVSPHEQYF,TGTGCCAGCTCACCAGATATGGTCTCCCCCCACGAGCAGTACTTC
TRBV7-8,-,few,TRBJ1-3,CASSARDNTGNTIYF,TGTGCCAGCAGCGCGCGGGACAATACTGGAAACACCATATATTTT
TRBV5-4,TRBD2,-,TRBJ2-2,CASSLELSGSTTGELFF,TGTGCCAGCAGCTTGGAGCTTAGCGGGAGTACCACCGGGGAGCTGTTTTTT
TRBV19,-,many,TRBJ1-5,CASSIGGSGQPQHF,TGTGCCAGTAGTATCGGGGGATCGGGTCAGCCCCAGCATTTT
TRBV15,-,many,TRBJ1-1,CATSRDTPRELEAFF,TGTGCCACCAGCAGAGATACCCCCAGGGAACTTGAAGCTTTCTTT
TRBV3-1,-,many,TRBJ1-2,CASSQAAGIDGYTF,TGTGCCAGCAGCCAAGCCGCAGGGATCGACGGCTACACCTTC
TRBV20-1,TRBD2,many,TRBJ2-1,CSAMRVAGTQWGEQFF,TGCAGTGCTATGAGGGTAGCGGGGACCCAGTGGGGTGAGCAGTTCTTC
TRBV3-1,-,many,TRBJ1-1,CASSPRTANTEAFF,TGTGCCAGCAGCCCCAGGACAGCGAACACTGAAGCTTTCTTT
TRBV7-2,-,many,TRBJ2-5,CASSLVARAETQYF,TGTGCCAGCAGCTTAGTGGCCAGGGCGGAGACCCAGTACTTC
TRBV20-1,TRBD2,many,TRBJ2-7,CSAGTSGTYEQYF,TGCAGTGCTGGCACTAGCGGAACCTACGAGCAGTACTTC
TRBV20-1,TRBD2,many,TRBJ2-7,CSASGLAGSSYEQYF,TGCAGTGCCTCCGGACTAGCGGGGAGCTCCTACGAGCAGTACTTC
TRBV6-5,-,few,TRBJ1-4,CASSYSATNEKLFF,TGTGCCAGCAGTTACTCTGCAACTAATGAAAAACTGTTTTTT
TRBV5-1,TRBD1,-,TRBJ2-7,CASSYTGGHSYEQYF,TGCGCCAGCAGCTACACAGGGGGCCATAGCTACGAGCAGTACTTC
TRBV5-1,-,many,TRBJ1-2,CASSLVAQNGYTF,TGCGCCAGCAGCTTGGTGGCCCAGAATGGCTACACCTTC
TRBV29-1,-,few,TRBJ2-3,CSKQAGDTQYF,TGCAGCAAGCAGGCTGGGGATACGCAGTATTTT
TRBV29-1,-,many,TRBJ2-1,CSQQQGYNEQFF,TGCAGCCAACAACAGGGTTACAATGAGCAGTTCTTC
TRBV12-3/TRBV12-4,-,many,TRBJ2-4,CASRDGWGNIQYF,TGTGCCAGCAGGGACGGGTGGGGAAACATTCAGTACTTC
TRBV9,-,-,TRBJ2-3,CASSVSPQGSGTDTQYF,TGTGCCAGCAGCGTCAGCCCCCAGGGGAGCGGGACAGATACGCAGTATTTT
TRBV27,-,-,TRBJ1-2,CASSFRRTNYGYTF,TGTGCCAGCAGTTTCCGCCGGACTAACTATGGCTACACCTTC
TRBV20-1,-,many,TRBJ2-7,CSALGVYYEQYF,TGCAGTGCGCTGGGGGTCTACTACGAGCAGTACTTC
TRBV28,TRBD2,many,TRBJ2-5,CASSSLAGARETQYF,TGTGCCAGCAGTTCGCTAGCGGGAGCGCGGGAGACCCAGTACTTC
TRBV6-1,-,many,TRBJ1-1,CASRGHLNTEAFF,TGTGCCAGCAGGGGACACCTGAACACTGAAGCTTTCTTT
TRBV20-1,-,-,TRBJ2-2,CSAREGLGELFF,TGCAGTGCTAGAGAAGGTTTGGGGGAGCTGTTTTTT
TRBV30,TRBD1,many,TRBJ1-1,CAWSVQGVIGGPEAFF,TGTGCCTGGAGTGTCCAGGGGGTTATTGGTGGCCCTGAAGCTTTCTTT
TRBV28,-,many,TRBJ1-5,CASSLQGLVDQPQHF,TGTGCCAGCAGTTTACAGGGACTTGTTGATCAGCCCCAGCATTTT
TRBV28,-,many,TRBJ2-2,CASGGGEGNTGELFF,TGTGCCAGCGGGGGGGGCGAAGGGAACACCGGGGAGCTGTTTTTT
TRBV28,TRBD1,many,TRBJ2-7,CASRSGTGIGEQYF,TGTGCCAGCAGATCCGGGACAGGGATCGGCGAGCAGTACTTC
TRBV4-3,-,many,TRBJ2-7,CASSQAWSKTYEQYF,TGCGCCAGCAGCCAAGCTTGGTCAAAAACCTACGAGCAGTACTTC
TRBV4-1,TRBD1,few,TRBJ2-2,CASSHRDSTGELFF,TGCGCCAGCAGCCATAGGGACAGCACCGGGGAGCTGTTTTTT
TRBV11-3,TRBD1,many,TRBJ1-1,CASSLTVAGTENTEAFF,TGTGCCAGCAGCTTAACCGTCGCCGGGACAGAGAACACTGAAGCTTTCTTT
TRBV20-1,-,-,TRBJ2-7,CSAPVGGNHEQYF,TGCAGTGCTCCGGTTGGGGGCAACCACGAGCAGTACTTC
TRBV10-3,TRBD2,few,TRBJ2-1,CAISEFRLAGYNEQFF,TGTGCCATCAGTGAGTTTAGGCTAGCGGGATACAATGAGCAGTTCTTC